This TCR beta chain was identified in a study of cytomegalovirus exposure and HLA in healthy donors (dated by TCRdb to the late 2010s). Turning to the overall study: In an earlier analysis of approximately 500 of the donors, about 270 Gb of sequence data and some 100 million unique TCR beta sequences from about 190 million T cells were reported. An early release covering about 600 HLA-typed donors comprised 300 to 350 gigabases of sequencing data and some 79 million unique TCR sequences. Besides the first cohort of about 730 subjects, a separate validation cohort made up of 120 different subjects was used. Both class I and class II loci were covered by HLA typing, at four-digit resolution. Every repertoire in the discovery cohort had been generated on one and the same sequencing platform. Donor age, sex, ethnicity and CMV serostatus were collected together with the repertoire data. In the later analysis, no new phenotypic data were used to find candidate immune exposures; instead, reliance was placed on TCR beta sequences and their occurrence across donors. Across approximately 400 genotyped donors of the cohort, an average of about 240,000 unique TCR beta nucleotide sequences per donor were sequenced, and approximately 19% of those sequences were non-productive. The T cell repertoires of 550 to 850 subjects were profiled by immunosequencing and related to cytomegalovirus serostatus. Genome-wide SNP genotypes for about three fifths of the roughly 670 donors were used in a later genetic analysis, which treated that subset as a discovery cohort. In an earlier analysis of a few hundred of the donors, high-throughput TCR beta sequencing was used to judge whether each TCR beta V gene segment behaved as functional or pseudogenic. The study combined high-throughput TCR immunosequencing, statistical association of individual TCRs with disease status, and machine learning to predict cytomegalovirus infection status. Among the approximately 430 genotyped donors, about 85% belonged to the genetic ancestry cluster associated with self-reported Caucasian donors. A few DR-DQ haplotypes were handled as single units for association and clustering because linkage in the cohort was strong. A later analysis re-analyzed previously published TCR beta repertoires from 500 to 700 donors and added high-resolution HLA genotyping to study TCR occurrence patterns. The number of donors typed differed by locus, with roughly 629-640 for A, B, C, DRB1 and DQB1, over 500 for DQA1, 600 to 610 for DPA1, and 472 for DPB1. The aim of the study was to test whether cataloging public T cell receptors could identify signatures of past pathogen exposure.

From the cysteine through the phenylalanine, the CDR3 covers 14 amino acids. The entry retains the CDR3 DNA only, 42 bases that are in frame from base 1. CDR1 and CDR2 are drawn from the germline V gene (reference sequence): MNHEY, SMNVEV. V is clipped by 3 bases and J by 4 bases, and the sequence between their germline boundaries is 10 bases long. The cohort comprised fewer than 700 healthy bone marrow donors. All cohort members were sampled while nominally healthy, although unrecorded immune exposures were likely present. Of the roughly 720 cohort members, approximately 300 had positive CMV serostatus and approximately 400 had negative CMV serostatus, and CMV serostatus was not recorded for the donor. A peripheral blood sample was collected from each donor, and TCR beta sequencing was performed on peripheral blood mononuclear cells. The Qiagen DNeasy Blood Extraction Kit was used to extract genomic DNA from the blood cell samples.

Points on this clone: Its antigen is currently not known. Base quality data are lacking; no much larger clone is found one base away.

General conclusions and limits of the study: Specific HLA alleles were associated with some 15,000 TCR beta sequences at a false discovery rate of 0.05 in a later analysis. A later analysis found that most CMV-associated TCR beta chains appeared HLA-restricted, with HLA associations seemingly driven largely by CMV exposure. The authors suggested that the approach could potentially be extended to other disease states and immunological phenotypes. A cluster of highly shared sequence variants was judged likely to be a technical artifact of the sequencing pipeline. HLA typing was unavailable for some donors at each locus, so association tests used only the typed subset. The only immune exposure information available for the cohort was CMV serostatus. In a later genetic analysis, a missense DCLRE1C variant was associated with V-gene and J-gene trimming of TCR beta chains, and the association was replicated in an independent cohort. Compared with the roughly 700-donor mean, donors in an Asian-associated ancestry cluster had fewer N-insertions in productive TCRs, according to a later genetic analysis. The cohort was sequenced for TCR beta chains only, and without alpha or paired-chain data the features that could be detected were limited. In a later analysis, several top co-occurrence clusters were reported to appear linked to parvovirus B19, influenza, CMV and Epstein-Barr virus. Broadly in line with IMGT annotations, most TCR beta V segments showed up in productive rearrangements about 87% or about 30% of the time in an earlier analysis of several hundred of the donors. The presence/absence analyses assumed that sequencing depth was roughly uniform across donors, and that assumption may not be true. Some IMGT-functional V segments, including TRBV6-2 and TRBV6-3, could not be distinguished by the 87-base-pair reads and were therefore excluded. Because counts were too low, roughly 17 rarely observed V segments, including chromosome 9 orphons, were left out of the earlier analysis of some 640 of the donors. Correlated functional status among segregating V segments might be attributable to linkage disequilibrium, but an unknown experimental factor could not be ruled out. In the study, around 150 TCR beta chains were listed as associated with cytomegalovirus. Cytomegalovirus status was reported to be diagnosed by the classifier with high specificity and sensitivity in both the original and validation cohorts. Across donors, most TCR sequences were observed very rarely, whereas some public TCRs were present in many individuals. In a later analysis, TCR association rates were found to vary across HLA loci, with the most associated TCRs seen for DRB1 alleles and the fewest for HLA-C alleles. In vitro tests confirmed that a few of the cytomegalovirus-associated TCR beta chains recognize cytomegalovirus antigens. In a later analysis, HLA-associated TCR beta chains showed more clonal expansion and lower generation probabilities than non-associated chains that were equally common. When HLA alleles, especially DR and DQ, strongly co-occurred, TCR associations were difficult to assign to individual alleles. A further reported finding was that TCR beta sequences accurately predicted the HLA-A and HLA-B alleles for most subjects in the first cohort.

Receptor amplification or capture employed the immunoSEQ multiplex PCR assay. For the multiplex PCR, a mixture combining 60 forward primers for TCR Vbeta segments and 13 reverse primers for TCR Jbeta segments was used. Amplification of the CDR3 region of rearranged TCR beta genes was performed with a multiplex PCR assay on genomic DNA. Amplified TCR beta libraries were sequenced as 87-base-pair reads on the Illumina HiSeq System. In the authors' own workflow: Across the 666 repertoires, a later analysis counted 80 million or so unique TCR beta chains, roughly 11 million of which were shared by at least two donors. Raw reads were error-corrected and collapsed into unique sequences by a nearest-neighbor algorithm in which closely related sequences were merged to remove PCR and sequencing errors. Alignment of CDR3 sequences to IMGT reference sequences was used to assign V, D and J gene segments. For a sequence to be retained, at least a six-nucleotide match to both a V gene segment and a J gene segment was required. Rearrangements were called productive when the CDR3 lacked stop codons and stayed in frame with V and J; all others were non-productive. Following IMGT convention, CDR3 was defined as the stretch from the second conserved V-encoded cysteine up to the conserved J-encoded phenylalanine. In an earlier analysis of roughly 580 of the donors, sequences lacking an unambiguous match to a single V gene segment were excluded. In an earlier analysis of approximately 500 of the donors, a V segment was called functional when productive rearrangements were above 56.7%, and segregating when the standard deviation between donors exceeded 5%. To diagnose cytomegalovirus status from the catalog of TCR beta chain sequences, a statistical classification framework was built. In a later analysis, V and J genes were assigned by comparing TCR nucleotide sequences against IMGT/GENE-DB human TR gene sequences. Using the TCRdist pipeline, a later analysis assigned CDR3 sequences along with most-parsimonious VDJ recombination scenarios. In a later analysis, every TCR beta chain was defined by the combination of its CDR3 amino acid sequence and its V-gene family, and reads without a unique V-gene family were dropped. As a way to deal with suspected cross-contamination and a sequencing artifact, a later analysis dropped roughly 620 nucleotide sequences that were highly shared and had low generation probability. For each public chain, a later analysis derived a clonal expansion index from normalized ranks of inferred template counts within each repertoire. A later analysis computed generation probabilities with a VDJ recombination model fitted to out-of-frame rearrangements, and checked the results against IGoR. In a later analysis, hypergeometric tests were used to score TCR-TCR, TCR-HLA and TCR-CMV co-occurrence, with a repertoire-size bias correction applied to TCR pairs. False discovery rates were estimated in a later analysis by permuting HLA or CMV assignments 20 times. In a later analysis, co-occurring TCRs were grouped with DBSCAN, and TCRdist sequence similarity was added when clustering was performed within HLA-allele-positive subsets. For co-occurrence clustering, repertoires with fewer than 30,000 or more than 120,000 public chains were excluded, along with 5 or 6 repertoires with anomalous nucleotide sharing. What TCRdb holds here is the immuneACCESS table cut down to in-frame rearrangements. Part of the clones is not present; checked against another copy, under half of the missing clones reflect an unresolved V gene, and the others are unexplained. Clone size and the V and J calls come from that table; the DNA yielded D and trimming. The sample table shows around 130,000 clones, and 65% to 80% are seen once. The leading ten clones occupy under 1.2% of the sample.

The sequence links TRBV27 to TRBJ2-1, with an unclear D gene assignment. The origin of this receptor is a human donor in good health. The sequencing sample was made of PBMCs. The CDR3 region reads CASSFPPFYNEQFF. The DNA reads TGTGCCAGCAGTTTCCCCCCCTTTTACAATGAGCAGTTCTTC.